The 6 T cell receptor beta chains reported below all come from one sample, sequenced in a study of cytomegalovirus exposure and HLA in healthy donors. This PCR relied on a set of 60 Vbeta primers and 13 Jbeta primers. Method: immunoSEQ multiplex PCR; TCRdb's copy keeps in-frame clones and lacks some. The sample yields around 150,000 clones, 75% to 85% seen once. The sample taken for sequencing was PBMCs. The source is a woman in her fifties or sixties in good health and CMV-seropositive.

This clone was observed a single time. J is TRBJ1-6 and V is TRBV28; 10 bases are shared with TRBD1. The V gene end was trimmed by 5 bases and the J gene end by 8 bases; junction bases not matched to a gene: 6. This CDR3 comprises 15 residues. The germline V gene encodes CDR1 MDHEN and CDR2 SYDVKM. In nucleotides, the CDR3 is TGTGCCAGCAGTACACCGGGACAGGGGTATTCACCCCTCCACTTT. Translating it yields CASSTPGQGYSPLHF. Variable domain in full (rest from reference TRBV28 and TRBJ1-6): DVKVTQSSRYLVKRTGEKVFLECVQDMDHENMFWYRQDPGLGLRLIYFSYDVKMKEKGDIPEGYSVSREKKERFSLILESASTNQTSMYLCASSTPGQGYSPLHFGNGTRLTVT.

This clone has only a few counts. The chain recombines TRBV5-1 with TRBJ1-3, with 7 bases identical to TRBD1. The CDR3 sequence is 13 residues long. V lost 2 bases and J lost 8; bases outside the gene matches: 4. CDR1 SGHRS and CDR2 YFSETQ come from the germline V gene. CDR3 coding DNA: TGCGCCAGCAGCTTTGGAACAGGGGACACCATATATTTT. This gives the protein CASSFGTGDTIYF.

The J gene is TRBJ2-5, the V gene TRBV9, with 11 bases matching TRBD2. The CDR3 extends over 17 amino acids. V dropped 0 bases and J dropped 5; count of bases not matched to a gene: 9. Germline lookup yields CDR1 SGDLS and CDR2 YYNGEE. The CDR3 sequence is CASSVGVSGGARETQYF. The CDR3 DNA follows: TGTGCCAGCAGCGTAGGGGTTAGCGGGGGGGCGCGGGAGACCCAGTACTTC. The entire variable domain, with the rest obtained from reference TRBV9 and TRBJ2-5, is as follows: DSGVTQTPKHLITATGQRVTLRCSPRSGDLSVYWYQQSLDQGLQFLIQYYNGEERAKGNILERFSAQQFPDLHSELNLSSLELGDSALYFCASSVGVSGGARETQYFGPGTRLLVL.

This chain links TRBV15 with TRBJ2-1, with D maybe TRBD1 (6 bases). Germline values: CDR1 LNHNV, CDR2 YYDKDF (reference sequence). V shed 5 bases and J shed 4 bases, with 18 bases lying between them. The CDR3 runs to 16 residues. CDR3 loop: CATSPAKGQGYNEQFF. The CDR3 DNA reads as TGTGCCACCAGCCCTGCGAAGGGCCAGGGGTACAATGAGCAGTTCTTC.

The chain uses TRBV15 and TRBJ2-3, with TRBD2 matching over 10 bases. Germline CDR1 LNHNV, CDR2 YYDKDF (reference sequence). The trim removed 3 bases at V and 6 bases at J, leaving 12 bases unmatched. This CDR3 has 17 residues. Written as DNA, the CDR3 is TGTGCCACCAGCAGTTTTAGGACTAGCGGTTTCGGGGATACGCAGTATTTT. It codes for CATSSFRTSGFGDTQYF.

This clone came up a few times. This chain connects TRBV2 to TRBJ2-3, with TRBD1 matching over 7 bases. CDR1 is SNHLY and CDR2 is FYNNEI in the germline V gene. J was trimmed by 5 bases and V by 6 bases; bases with no gene match: 11. The CDR3 extends over 15 amino acids. CDR3 nucleotides: TGTGCCAGCAGCCACCGGGACAGAGACTTAGATACGCAGTATTTT. This codes for CASSHRDRDLDTQYF.